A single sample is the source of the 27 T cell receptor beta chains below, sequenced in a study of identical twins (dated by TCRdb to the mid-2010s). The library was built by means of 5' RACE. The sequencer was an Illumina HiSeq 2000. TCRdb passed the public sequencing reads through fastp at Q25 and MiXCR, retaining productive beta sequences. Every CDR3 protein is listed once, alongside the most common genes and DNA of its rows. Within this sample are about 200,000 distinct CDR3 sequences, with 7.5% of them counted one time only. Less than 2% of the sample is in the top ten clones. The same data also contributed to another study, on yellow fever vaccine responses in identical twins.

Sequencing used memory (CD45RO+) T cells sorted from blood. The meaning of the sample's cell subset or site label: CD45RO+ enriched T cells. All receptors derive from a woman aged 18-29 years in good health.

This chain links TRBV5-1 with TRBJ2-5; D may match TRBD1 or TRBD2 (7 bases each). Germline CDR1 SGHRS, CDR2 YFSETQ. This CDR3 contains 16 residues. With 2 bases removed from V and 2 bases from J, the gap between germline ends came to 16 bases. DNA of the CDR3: TGCGCCAGCAGCTTACAAGGGGGGGGACAGCAAGAGACCCAGTACTTC. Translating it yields CASSLQGGGQQETQYF.

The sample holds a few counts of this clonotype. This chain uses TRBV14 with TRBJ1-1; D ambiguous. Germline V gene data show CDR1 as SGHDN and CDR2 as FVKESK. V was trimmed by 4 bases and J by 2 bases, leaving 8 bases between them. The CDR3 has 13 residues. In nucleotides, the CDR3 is TGTGCCAGCAGCCGCGTAGCAAACACTGAAGCTTTCTTT. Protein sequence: CASSRVANTEAFF.

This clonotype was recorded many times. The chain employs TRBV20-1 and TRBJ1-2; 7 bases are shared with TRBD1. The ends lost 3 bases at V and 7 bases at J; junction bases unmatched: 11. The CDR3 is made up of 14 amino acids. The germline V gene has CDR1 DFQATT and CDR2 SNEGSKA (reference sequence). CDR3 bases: TGCAGTGCTAGCTTCAGAGACAGGGCGGTTGGCTACACCTTC. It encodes CSASFRDRAVGYTF.

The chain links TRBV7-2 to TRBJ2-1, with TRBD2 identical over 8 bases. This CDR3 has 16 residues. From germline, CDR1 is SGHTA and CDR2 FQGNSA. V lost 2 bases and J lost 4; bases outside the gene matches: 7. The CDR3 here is CASSLNSGIQYNEQFF. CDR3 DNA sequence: TGTGCCAGCAGCTTAAATAGCGGGATACAATACAATGAGCAGTTCTTC.

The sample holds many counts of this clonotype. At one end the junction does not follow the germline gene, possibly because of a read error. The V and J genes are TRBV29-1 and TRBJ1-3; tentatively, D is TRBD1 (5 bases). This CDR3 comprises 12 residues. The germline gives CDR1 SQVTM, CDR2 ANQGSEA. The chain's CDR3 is CGADHSGNTIYF. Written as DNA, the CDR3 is TGTGGGGCCGACCACTCTGGAAACACCATATATTTT.

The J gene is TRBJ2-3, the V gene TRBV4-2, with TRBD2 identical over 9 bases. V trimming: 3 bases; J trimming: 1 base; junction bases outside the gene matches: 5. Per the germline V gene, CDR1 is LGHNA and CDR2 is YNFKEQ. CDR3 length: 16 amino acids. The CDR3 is CASSQREGLGTDTQYF. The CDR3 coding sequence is TGTGCCAGCAGCCAGCGGGAGGGCCTCGGCACAGATACGCAGTATTTT.

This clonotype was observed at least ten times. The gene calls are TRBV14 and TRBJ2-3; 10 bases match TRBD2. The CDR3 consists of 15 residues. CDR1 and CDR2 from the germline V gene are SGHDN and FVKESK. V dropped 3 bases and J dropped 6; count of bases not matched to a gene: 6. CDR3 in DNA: TGTGCCAGCAGCCAGGTAGCGGGGGGCCGGGATACGCAGTATTTT. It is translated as CASSQVAGGRDTQYF.

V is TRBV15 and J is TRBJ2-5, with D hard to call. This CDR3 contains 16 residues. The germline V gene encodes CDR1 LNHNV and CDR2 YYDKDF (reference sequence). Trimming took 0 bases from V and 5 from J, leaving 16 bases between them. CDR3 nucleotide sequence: TGTGCCACCAGCAGAGAGGTCGGGTCAACATGGGAGACCCAGTACTTC. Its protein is CATSREVGSTWETQYF.

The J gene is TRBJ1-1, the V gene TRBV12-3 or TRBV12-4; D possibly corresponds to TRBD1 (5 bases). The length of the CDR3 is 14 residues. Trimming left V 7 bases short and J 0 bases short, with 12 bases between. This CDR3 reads CASNQQVMNTEAFF. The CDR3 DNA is TGTGCCAGCAACCAACAGGTCATGAACACTGAAGCTTTCTTT.

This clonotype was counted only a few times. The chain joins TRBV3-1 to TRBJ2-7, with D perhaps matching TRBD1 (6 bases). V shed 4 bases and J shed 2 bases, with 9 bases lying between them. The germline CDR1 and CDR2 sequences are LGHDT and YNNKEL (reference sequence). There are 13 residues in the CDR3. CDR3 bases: TGTGCCAGCAGCCCCCAGGGGCCCTACGAGCAGTACTTC. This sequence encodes CASSPQGPYEQYF.

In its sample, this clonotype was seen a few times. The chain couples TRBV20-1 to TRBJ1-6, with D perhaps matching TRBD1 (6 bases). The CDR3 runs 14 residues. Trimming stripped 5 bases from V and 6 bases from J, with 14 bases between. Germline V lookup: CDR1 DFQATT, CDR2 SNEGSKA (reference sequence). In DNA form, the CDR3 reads TGCAGTGCTGGAGGGACAAGGGGTAATTCACCCCTCCACTTT. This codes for CSAGGTRGNSPLHF.

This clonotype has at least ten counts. The DNA for the CDR3 is TGTGCCAGCAGGCGGGACCATAATTCACCCCTCCACTTT. Its translation: CASRRDHNSPLHF. V usage is TRBV12-3 or TRBV12-4 and J usage is TRBJ1-6; tentatively, D is TRBD1 (5 bases). Trimming shortened V by 6 bases and J by 5 bases, and 8 bases separated the two germline ends. The CDR3 totals 13 residues.

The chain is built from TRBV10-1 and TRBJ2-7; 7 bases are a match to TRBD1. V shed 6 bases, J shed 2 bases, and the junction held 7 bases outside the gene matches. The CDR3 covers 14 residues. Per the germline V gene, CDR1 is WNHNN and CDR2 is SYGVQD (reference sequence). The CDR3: CASSPGQRTYEQYF. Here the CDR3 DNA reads TGCGCCAGCAGCCCGGGACAGAGGACCTACGAGCAGTACTTC.

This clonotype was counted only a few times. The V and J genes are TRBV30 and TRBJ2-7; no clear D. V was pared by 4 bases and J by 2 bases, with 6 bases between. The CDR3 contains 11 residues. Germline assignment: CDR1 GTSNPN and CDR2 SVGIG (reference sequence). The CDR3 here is CAWKLAYEQYF. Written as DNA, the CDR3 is TGTGCCTGGAAGTTGGCCTACGAGCAGTACTTC.

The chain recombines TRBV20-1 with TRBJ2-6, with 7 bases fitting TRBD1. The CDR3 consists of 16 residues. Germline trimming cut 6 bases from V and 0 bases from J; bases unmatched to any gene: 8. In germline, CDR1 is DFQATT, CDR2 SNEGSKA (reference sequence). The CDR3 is CSANLRGLSGANVLTF. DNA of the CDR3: TGCAGTGCCAACCTTAGGGGGCTCTCTGGGGCCAACGTCCTGACTTTC.

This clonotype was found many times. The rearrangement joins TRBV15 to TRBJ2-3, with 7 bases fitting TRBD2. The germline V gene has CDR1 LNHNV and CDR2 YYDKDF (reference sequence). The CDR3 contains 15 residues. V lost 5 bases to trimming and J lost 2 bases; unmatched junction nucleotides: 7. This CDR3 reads CATSSGEGYTDTQYF. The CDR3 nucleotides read TGTGCCACCAGCTCTGGGGAGGGGTACACAGATACGCAGTATTTT.

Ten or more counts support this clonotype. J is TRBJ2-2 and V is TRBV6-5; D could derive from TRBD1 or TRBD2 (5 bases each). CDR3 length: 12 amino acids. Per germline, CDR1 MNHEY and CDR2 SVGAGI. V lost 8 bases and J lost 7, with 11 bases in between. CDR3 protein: CASRLRGGELFF. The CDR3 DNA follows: TGTGCCAGCCGACTAAGGGGCGGGGAGCTGTTTTTT.

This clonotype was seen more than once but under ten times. This CDR3 reads CASSLKGGAGETQYF. In DNA form, the CDR3 reads TGTGCCAGCAGCTTAAAAGGGGGTGCCGGAGAGACCCAGTACTTC. The rearrangement joins TRBV7-9 to TRBJ2-5; a possible D gene is TRBD1 (6 bases). The V end lost 2 bases, the J end lost 4 bases, and 14 bases lay between the germline ends. Germline V gene data show CDR1 as SEHNR and CDR2 as FQNEAQ (reference sequence). This CDR3 spans 15 amino acids.

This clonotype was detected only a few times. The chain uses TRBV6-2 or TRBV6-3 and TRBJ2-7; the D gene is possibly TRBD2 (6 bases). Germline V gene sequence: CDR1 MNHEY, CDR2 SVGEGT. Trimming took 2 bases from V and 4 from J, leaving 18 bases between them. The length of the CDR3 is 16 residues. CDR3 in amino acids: CASSYRGVDGGYEQYF. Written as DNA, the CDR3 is TGTGCCAGCAGTTACCGAGGGGTCGACGGAGGGTACGAGCAGTACTTC.

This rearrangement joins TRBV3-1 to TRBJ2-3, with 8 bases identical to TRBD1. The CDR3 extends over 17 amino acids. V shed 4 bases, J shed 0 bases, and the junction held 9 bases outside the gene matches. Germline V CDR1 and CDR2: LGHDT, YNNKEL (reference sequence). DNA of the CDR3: TGTGCCAGCAGCCGGTTGGGACAGGCCCTAAGCACAGATACGCAGTATTTT. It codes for CASSRLGQALSTDTQYF.

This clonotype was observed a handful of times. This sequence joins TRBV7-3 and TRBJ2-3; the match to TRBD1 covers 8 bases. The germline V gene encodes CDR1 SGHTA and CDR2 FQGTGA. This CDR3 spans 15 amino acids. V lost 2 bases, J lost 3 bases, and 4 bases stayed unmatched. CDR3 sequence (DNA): TGTGCCAGCAGCTTACTGGGACAGGTTACAGATACGCAGTATTTT. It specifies CASSLLGQVTDTQYF.

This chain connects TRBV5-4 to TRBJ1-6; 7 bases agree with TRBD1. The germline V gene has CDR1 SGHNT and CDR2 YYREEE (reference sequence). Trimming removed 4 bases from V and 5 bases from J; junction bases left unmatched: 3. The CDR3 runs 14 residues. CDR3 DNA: TGTGCCAGCAGCCAGGACAGGAATAATTCACCCCTCCACTTT. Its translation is CASSQDRNNSPLHF.

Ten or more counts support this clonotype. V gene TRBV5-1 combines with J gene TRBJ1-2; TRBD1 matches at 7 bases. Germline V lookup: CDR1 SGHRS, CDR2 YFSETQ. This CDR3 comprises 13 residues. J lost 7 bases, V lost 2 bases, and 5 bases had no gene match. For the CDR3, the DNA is TGCGCCAGCAGCTTTGAGGGGGCTGGTGGCTACACCTTC. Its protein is CASSFEGAGGYTF.

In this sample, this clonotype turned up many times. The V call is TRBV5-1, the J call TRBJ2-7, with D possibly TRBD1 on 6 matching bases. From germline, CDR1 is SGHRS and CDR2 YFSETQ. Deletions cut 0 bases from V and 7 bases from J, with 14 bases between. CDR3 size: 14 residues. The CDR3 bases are TGCGCCAGCAGCTTGGAAAGTCAGGGGTGGGAGCAGTACTTC. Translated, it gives CASSLESQGWEQYF.

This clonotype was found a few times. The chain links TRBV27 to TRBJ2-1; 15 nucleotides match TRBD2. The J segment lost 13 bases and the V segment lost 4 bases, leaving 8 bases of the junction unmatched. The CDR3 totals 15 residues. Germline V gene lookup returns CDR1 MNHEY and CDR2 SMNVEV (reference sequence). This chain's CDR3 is CASSSGTSGRPLQFF. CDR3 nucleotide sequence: TGTGCCAGCAGTTCAGGGACTAGCGGGAGGCCCCTTCAGTTCTTC.

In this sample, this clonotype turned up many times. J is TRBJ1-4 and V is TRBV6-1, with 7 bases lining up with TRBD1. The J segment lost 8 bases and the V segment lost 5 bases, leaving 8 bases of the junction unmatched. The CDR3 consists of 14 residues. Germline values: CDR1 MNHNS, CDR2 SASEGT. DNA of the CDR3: TGTGCCAGCAGTCTTGACAGGGAAGGAGAAAAACTGTTTTTT. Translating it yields CASSLDREGEKLFF.

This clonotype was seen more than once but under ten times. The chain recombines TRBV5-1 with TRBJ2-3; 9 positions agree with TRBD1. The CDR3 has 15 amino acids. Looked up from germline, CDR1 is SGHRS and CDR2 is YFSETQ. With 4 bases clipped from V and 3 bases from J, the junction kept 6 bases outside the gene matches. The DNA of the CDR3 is TGCGCCAGCAGCGCGGACAGGGGAGATACAGATACGCAGTATTTT. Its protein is CASSADRGDTDTQYF.